The present TCR beta chain was sequenced within a study of T cells after yellow fever vaccination. Study information: For low cell numbers, libraries were made with SMART-Seq v4 Ultra Low Input. Study conclusions and caveats: After the booster, approximately 95% of CD4 and about nine tenths of CD8 primary-response clones were re-detected.

MiXCR was run by TCRdb on the 5' RACE reads, yielding one entry per CDR3 protein. The table includes some 240,000 distinct CDR3 sequences, under 3.5% detected once. In its sample, this clonotype was seen a few times. Its antigen is still unknown. Specimen: CD4+ T cells sorted from PBMCs, collected 10 days after the yellow fever booster vaccination. This clonotype was sampled from a man aged 18 to 30 who received the YFV17D yellow fever vaccine.

The CDR3, as DNA: TGTGCCAGCTCACCACCCTACGAGCAGTACTTC. Translating it yields CASSPPYEQYF. The chain joins TRBV18 to TRBJ2-7, with D hard to call. V was clipped by 0 bases and J by 3 bases, with 0 bases between them. The V gene's germline CDR1 is KGHSH and CDR2 LQKENI. The CDR3 totals 11 residues.